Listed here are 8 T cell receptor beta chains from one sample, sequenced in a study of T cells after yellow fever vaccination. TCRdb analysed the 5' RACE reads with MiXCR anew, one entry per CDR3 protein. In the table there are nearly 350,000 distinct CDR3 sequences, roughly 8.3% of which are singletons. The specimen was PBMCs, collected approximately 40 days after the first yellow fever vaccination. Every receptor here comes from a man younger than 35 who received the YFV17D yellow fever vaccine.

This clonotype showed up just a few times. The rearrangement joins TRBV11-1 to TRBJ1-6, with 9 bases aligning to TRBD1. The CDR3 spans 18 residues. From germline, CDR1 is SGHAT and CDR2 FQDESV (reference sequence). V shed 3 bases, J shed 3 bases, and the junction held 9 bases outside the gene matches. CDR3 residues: CASSFGTGSFDYNSPLHF. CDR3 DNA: TGTGCCAGCAGCTTCGGGACAGGGTCTTTCGACTATAATTCACCCCTCCACTTT.

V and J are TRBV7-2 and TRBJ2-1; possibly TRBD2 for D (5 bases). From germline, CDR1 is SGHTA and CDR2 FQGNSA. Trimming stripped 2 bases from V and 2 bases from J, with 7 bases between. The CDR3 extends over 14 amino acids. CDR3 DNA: TGTGCCAGCAGCTTACCTAGCACCTACAATGAGCAGTTCTTC. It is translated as CASSLPSTYNEQFF.

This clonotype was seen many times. The CDR3 spells CASSPGQLNTEAFF. CDR3 nucleotide sequence: TGTGCCAGCTCACCGGGACAGTTGAACACTGAAGCTTTCTTT. This sequence joins TRBV18 and TRBJ1-1; 7 bases match TRBD1. Trimming removed 3 bases from V and 0 bases from J; junction bases left unmatched: 1. CDR1 is KGHSH and CDR2 is LQKENI in the germline V gene. The CDR3 consists of 14 residues.

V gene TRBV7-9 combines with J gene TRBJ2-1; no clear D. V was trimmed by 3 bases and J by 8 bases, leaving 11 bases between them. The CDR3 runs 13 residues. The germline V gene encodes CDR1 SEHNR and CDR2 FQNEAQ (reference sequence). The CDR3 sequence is CASSFGRTYEQFF. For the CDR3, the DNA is TGTGCCAGCAGCTTTGGCAGGACCTATGAGCAGTTCTTC. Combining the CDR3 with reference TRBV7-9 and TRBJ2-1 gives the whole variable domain DTGVSQNPRHKITKRGQNVTFRCDPISEHNRLYWYRQTLGQGPEFLTYFQNEAQLEKSRLLSDRFSAERPKGSFSTLEIQRTEQGDSAMYLCASSFGRTYEQFFGPGTRLTVL.

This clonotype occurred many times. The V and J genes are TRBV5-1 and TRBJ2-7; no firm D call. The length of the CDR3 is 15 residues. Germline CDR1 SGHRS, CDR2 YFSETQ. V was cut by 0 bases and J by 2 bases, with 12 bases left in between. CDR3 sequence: CASSLDHAETYEQYF. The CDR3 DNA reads TGCGCCAGCAGCTTGGACCACGCGGAGACCTACGAGCAGTACTTC.

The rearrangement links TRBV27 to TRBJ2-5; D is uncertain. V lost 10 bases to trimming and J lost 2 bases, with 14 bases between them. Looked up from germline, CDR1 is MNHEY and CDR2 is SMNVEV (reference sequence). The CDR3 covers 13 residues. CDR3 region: CATRPPLQETQYF. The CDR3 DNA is TGTGCCACTCGCCCTCCCTTACAAGAGACCCAGTACTTC.

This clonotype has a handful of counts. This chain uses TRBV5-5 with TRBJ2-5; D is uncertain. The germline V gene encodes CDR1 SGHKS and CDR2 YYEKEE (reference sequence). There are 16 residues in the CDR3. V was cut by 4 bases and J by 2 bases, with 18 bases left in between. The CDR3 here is CASSPLSGIIQETQYF. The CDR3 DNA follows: TGTGCCAGCAGCCCCCTTTCAGGCATCATTCAAGAGACCCAGTACTTC.

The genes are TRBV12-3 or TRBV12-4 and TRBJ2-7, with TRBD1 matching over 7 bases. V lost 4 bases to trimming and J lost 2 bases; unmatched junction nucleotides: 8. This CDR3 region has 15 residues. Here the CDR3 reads CASSWNRGETYEQYV. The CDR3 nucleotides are TGTGCCAGCAGTTGGAACAGGGGAGAAACCTACGAGCAGTACGTC.